This is a list of T cell receptor beta chains from one sample in a study of blood T cell repertoires in COVID-19. Here immunoSEQ multiplex PCR was the method, and the copy in TCRdb shows in-frame clones only, minus some. The data contain approximately 300,000 clones, 86% of them singletons. The specimen sequenced was PBMCs or T cells enriched from blood (not recorded which). The receptors stem from a man aged 30 to 45 who had recovered from COVID-19. Both conserved end residues are part of each CDR3. The order of the fields is D gene, CDR3 length, V gene, J gene, clone size, CDR3 DNA, CDR3 protein. A D gene is named only where the DNA matches it firmly. The listing skips clone size in some rows; elsewhere it reads once, few, many or a size class.

>-|15|TRBV5-1|TRBJ2-1|-
TGCGCCAGCAGCTTGCTAGCCGCACCCTACAATGAGCAGTTCTTC
CASSLLAAPYNEQFF
>-|14|TRBV10-3|TRBJ2-7|-
TGTGCCATCAGTGAGCGGACGGAGGCCTACGAGCAGTACTTC
CAISERTEAYEQYF
>-|17|TRBV6-2/TRBV6-3|TRBJ1-2|-
TGTGCCAGCAGTTACTCGTCGGCAGCGACCCAATTCTATGGCTACACCTTC
CASSYSSAATQFYGYTF
>TRBD2|17|TRBV5-1|TRBJ2-2|-
TGCGCCAGCAGCTACCGACTAGCGGGAGGGGACACCGGGGAGCTGTTTTTT
CASSYRLAGGDTGELFF
>TRBD2|17|TRBV9|TRBJ2-4|-
TGTGCCAGCAGCGTGAGCGGGACGGGGGGGCAGGAAAACATTCAGTACTTC
CASSVSGTGGQENIQYF
>-|18|TRBV28|TRBJ2-3|-
TGTGCCAGCAGTTCCCCCGGGACACGAGGGATAAGCACAGATACGCAGTATTTT
CASSSPGTRGISTDTQYF
>-|15|TRBV6-1|TRBJ1-1|-
TGTGCCAGCAGTGAAACGGTGGATCCGGGTACTGAAGCTTTCTTT
CASSETVDPGTEAFF
>TRBD2|17|TRBV3-1/TRBV3-2|TRBJ2-3|-
TGTGCCAGCAGCCAAGACCCGGGACTAGCGGGGGGGGATACGCAGTATTTT
CASSQDPGLAGGDTQYF
>-|16|TRBV5-1|TRBJ2-3|-
TGCGCCAGCAGCCTTGGACGGTGGAGGGAGACAGATACGCAGTATTTT
CASSLGRWRETDTQYF
>-|18|TRBV11-3|TRBJ2-1|-
TGTGCCAGCACTGCAGGGGGGATAGCAGGTATTATCTACAATGAGCAGTTCTTC
CASTAGGIAGIIYNEQFF
>-|12|TRBV12-3/TRBV12-4|TRBJ2-7|-
TGTGCCAGCAGTTTAACAGGCTACGAGCAGTACTTC
CASSLTGYEQYF
>TRBD1|16|TRBV27|TRBJ1-2|few
TGTGCCAGCAGTTTATACAGGGGGTCTTCCAACTATGGCTACACCTTC
CASSLYRGSSNYGYTF
>TRBD1|15|TRBV7-9|TRBJ2-3|-
TGTGCCAGCAGCTTAGAGGGGGCTCGGGCAGATACGCAGTATTTT
CASSLEGARADTQYF
>-|13|TRBV12-3/TRBV12-4|TRBJ2-7|once
TGTGCCAGCAGCCTCCAAGCCCCCTACGAGCAGTACTTC
CASSLQAPYEQYF
>-|12|TRBV5-4|TRBJ2-2|-
TGTGCCAGCAGCTCCAGGGGCGGGGAGCTGTTTTTT
CASSSRGGELFF
>TRBD2|17|TRBV6-1|TRBJ2-7|-
TGTGCCAGCAGTGAACCCCGGGGGGAGCGGGGGAGATACGAGCAGTACTTC
CASSEPRGERGRYEQYF
>TRBD1|16|TRBV24-1|TRBJ1-5|-
TGTGCCACCAGTGATCCCGGGACAGGGCTACATCAGCCCCAGCATTTT
CATSDPGTGLHQPQHF
>-|14|TRBV5-8|TRBJ1-2|-
TGTGCCAGCAGCTTATCAGGGGTTAGCTATGGCTACACCTTC
CASSLSGVSYGYTF
>-|13|TRBV5-4|TRBJ1-1|-
TGTGCCAGCAGCCTTACAGGGAACACTGAAGCTTTCTTT
CASSLTGNTEAFF
>TRBD1|14|TRBV19|TRBJ2-7|few
TGTGCCAGTAGTTTCGGGACAGGGACTTACGAGCAGTACTTC
CASSFGTGTYEQYF
>-|12|TRBV19|TRBJ1-4|-
TGTGCCAAAGTGGAGCTGGTGGAGGAACTGTTTTTT
CAKVELVEELFF
>-|17|TRBV5-1|TRBJ1-3|-
TGCGCCAGCAGCTTGGGACGCCTCTCCGACTCCGGAAACACCATATATTTT
CASSLGRLSDSGNTIYF
>-|13|TRBV21-1|TRBJ2-7|few
TGTGCCAACCGGACAGGTTATGCCTACGAGCAGTACTTC
CANRTGYAYEQYF
>TRBD1|15|TRBV5-5|TRBJ1-6|-
TGTGCCAGCAGGGGAGGACAGGGGGTAGAATCACCCCTCCACTTT
CASRGGQGVESPLHF
>-|13|TRBV10-3|TRBJ2-4|-
TGTGCCATCAGTGTAGGTGGTTCGGGCATTCAGTACTTC
CAISVGGSGIQYF
>TRBD2|15|TRBV7-9|TRBJ2-7|-
TGTGCCAGCAGCCCCGCTAGCGGGCCACCCTACGAGCAGTACTTC
CASSPASGPPYEQYF
>-|16|TRBV18|TRBJ1-2|few
TGTGCCAGCTCACCCTTACAAAGGCAGGCCTACTATGGCTACACCTTC
CASSPLQRQAYYGYTF
>TRBD1|11|TRBV28|TRBJ2-7|few
TGTGCCAGCAGTTCTTCCAGGGGGCCGTACTTC
CASSSSRGPYF
>TRBD2|16|TRBV4-2|TRBJ2-1|-
TGTGCCAGCAGCCTTCGACCGGGACTAGCGAGGAATGAGCAGTTCTTC
CASSLRPGLARNEQFF
>TRBD2|15|TRBV7-7|TRBJ2-3|-
TGTGCTAGCAGCATCGGGACTAGCGACACAGATACGCAGTATTTT
CASSIGTSDTDTQYF
>TRBD2|15|TRBV5-6|TRBJ2-7|-
TGTGCCAGCATCAGACGCCTAGCGGGAGAAAGCGAGCAGTACTTC
CASIRRLAGESEQYF
>TRBD1|14|TRBV30|TRBJ1-4|-
TGTGCCTGGACCGGGACAGAGTATAGAGAAAAACTGTTTTTT
CAWTGTEYREKLFF
>-|13|TRBV19|TRBJ1-3|-
TGTGCCAGCAGAGGTGGCTCTGGAAACACCATATATTTT
CASRGGSGNTIYF
>TRBD1|16|TRBV9|TRBJ2-3|-
TGTGCCAGCAGCTCGAGGACAGGGGGAAGTACAGATACGCAGTATTTT
CASSSRTGGSTDTQYF
>TRBD1|14|TRBV5-1|TRBJ2-5|-
TGCGCCAGCAGCGCAGGGACAGGGGAAGAGACCCAGTACTTC
CASSAGTGEETQYF
>TRBD2|14|TRBV7-8|TRBJ2-1|-
TGTGCCAGCAGCGGGGGACTAGCCCACAATGAGCAGTTCTTC
CASSGGLAHNEQFF
>TRBD1|15|TRBV18|TRBJ2-2|-
TGTGCCAGCTCAATCGGACAGGTGAACACCGGGGAGCTGTTTTTT
CASSIGQVNTGELFF
>-|15|TRBV10-2|TRBJ2-3|-
TGCGCCAGCAGAGAAGCGGGTGTCTTCTCAGATACGCAGTATTTT
CASREAGVFSDTQYF
>-|14|TRBV5-4|TRBJ2-7|-
TGTGCCAGCAGCTTCGAAGGACAGTACTACGAGCAGTACTTC
CASSFEGQYYEQYF
>TRBD2|16|TRBV7-2|TRBJ2-3|-
TGTGCCAGCAGCTTATCCGCTAGCGGTATGACAGATACGCAGTATTTT
CASSLSASGMTDTQYF
>TRBD2|15|TRBV25-1|TRBJ2-7|-
TGTGCCAGCAGTGAATTCGGGACTACCACCTACGAGCAGTACTTC
CASSEFGTTTYEQYF
>TRBD1|16|TRBV2|TRBJ1-1|-
TGTGCCAGCAAGCTAGAGGCAGGGGGCAGTGGCACTGAAGCTTTCTTT
CASKLEAGGSGTEAFF
>TRBD1|13|TRBV27|TRBJ2-7|-
TGTGCCAGCAGGACAGGGTTCTTGGGCGAGCAGTACTTC
CASRTGFLGEQYF
>TRBD2|15|TRBV7-9|TRBJ2-7|-
TGTGCCAGCAGCTTACTAGCGGGGGAATCCTACGAGCAGTACTTC
CASSLLAGESYEQYF